This T cell receptor beta chain was observed in a study of circulating and synovial CD4+ cells in juvenile arthritis. Whole-study results and caveats: CPL and bulk CD4 samples differed at least tenfold in T cell genomes. Bulk blood CD4 repertoires were more diverse than these. These blood cells shared more CDR3 sequences with synovium than bulk blood.

Germline V lookup: CDR1 ENHRY, CDR2 SYGVKD. The CDR3 totals 12 residues. The V gene lost 6 bases and the J gene lost 5 bases, with 10 bases spanning the gap. About this clone: Its antigen is still unknown.

Generated by immunoSEQ multiplex PCR, the TCRdb table keeps only in-frame clones and is missing some. The table records about 33,000 clones, over 90% of them present only once. The chain recombines TRBV10-3 with TRBJ2-5; possibly TRBD2 for D (6 bases). Material for sequencing was CD4+ T cells from blood. This TCR derives from a human donor with juvenile idiopathic arthritis. DNA for the CDR3: TGTGCCATCAGCGGGGGAGGTGAGACCCAGTACTTC. Translating it yields CAISGGGETQYF.